This T cell receptor (beta chain) was observed in a study of identical twins. The CDR3 sequence is 16 residues long. The germline gives CDR1 MNHEY, CDR2 SMNVEV (reference sequence). With 5 bases clipped from V and 6 bases from J, the junction kept 3 bases outside the gene matches. A single record per CDR3 protein comes from TCRdb applying MiXCR to the 5' RACE reads. The sample has hundreds of thousands of distinct CDR3 sequences; more than 9% are singletons. The sample also formed part of further work on yellow fever vaccine responses in identical twins.

This TCR derives from a woman between 18 and 29 years old in good health. Sequenced sample: PBMCs. The genes are TRBV27 and TRBJ2-2; 16 bases map to TRBD2. CDR3 residues: CASSRGTSGGAGELFF. DNA of the CDR3: TGTGCCAGCAGTCGGGGGACTAGCGGGGGGGCCGGGGAGCTGTTTTTT.